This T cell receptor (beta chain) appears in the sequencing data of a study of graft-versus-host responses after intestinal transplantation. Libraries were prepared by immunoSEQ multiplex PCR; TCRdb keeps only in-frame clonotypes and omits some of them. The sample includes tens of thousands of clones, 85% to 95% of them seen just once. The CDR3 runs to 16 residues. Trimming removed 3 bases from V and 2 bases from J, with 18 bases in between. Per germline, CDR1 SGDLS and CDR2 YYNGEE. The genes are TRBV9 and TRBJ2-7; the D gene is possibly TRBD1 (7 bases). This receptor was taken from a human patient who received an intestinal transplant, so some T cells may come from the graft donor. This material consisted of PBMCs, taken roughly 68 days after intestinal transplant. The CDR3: CASSATTGEATYEQYF. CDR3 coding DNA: TGTGCCAGCAGCGCTACTACAGGGGAGGCTACCTACGAGCAGTACTTC. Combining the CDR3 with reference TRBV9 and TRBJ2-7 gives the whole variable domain DSGVTQTPKHLITATGQRVTLRCSPRSGDLSVYWYQQSLDQGLQFLIQYYNGEERAKGNILERFSAQQFPDLHSELNLSSLELGDSALYFCASSATTGEATYEQYFGPGTRLTVT.